Ten or more counts support the clone carrying this TCR beta chain. Its specificity is not known. TCRdb fed the 5' RACE reads into MiXCR, producing one record per CDR3 protein. The sample lists roughly 490,000 distinct CDR3 sequences, about 5.4% occurring once. These data come from a study of CD8 T cells in ankylosing spondylitis. Study findings and constraints: Enrichment of disease-linked clones was reportedly significant in matched ankylosing spondylitis synovial fluid. Seemingly distinctive of ankylosing spondylitis blood was a TCR beta motif formed by eight highly homologous variants. Some of these motif variants have turned up before, in reports on reactive arthritis synovial fluid and blood.

V shed 4 bases and J shed 9 bases, with 9 bases lying between them. The CDR3 length is 12 residues. Germline V CDR1 and CDR2: KGHDR, SFDVKD. The receptor's source is a male donor with ankylosing spondylitis. The sample was blood, either unsorted or a sorted T cell fraction (not recorded which). The gene calls are TRBV24-1 and TRBJ2-1, with a possible D match to TRBD2 (6 bases). The CDR3 protein is CATSEAGTEQFF. The CDR3 DNA reads as TGTGCCACCAGTGAAGCGGGCACTGAGCAGTTCTTC.